The 5 T cell receptor beta chains below were found in one sample sequenced in a study of cytomegalovirus exposure and HLA in healthy donors. PCR involved 60 Vbeta and 13 Jbeta primers. Libraries were prepared by immunoSEQ multiplex PCR; TCRdb keeps only in-frame clonotypes and omits some of them. This sample has hundreds of thousands of clones; around 78% occur once, and the top ten carry around 0.45%. Sequenced sample: PBMCs. The receptors were sampled from a boy aged 5-17 years in good health and CMV-seronegative.

The chain carries TRBV12-5 and TRBJ2-2; no reliable D call. Trimming shortened V by 0 bases and J by 0 bases, and 5 bases separated the two germline ends. This CDR3 has 15 residues. From germline, CDR1 is LGHNT and CDR2 FRNRAP. This CDR3 reads CASGLVQANTGELFF. The DNA for the CDR3 is TGTGCTAGTGGTTTGGTTCAGGCGAACACCGGGGAGCTGTTTTTT.

This CDR3 is CASSRRPGQGAEQFF. The DNA of the CDR3 is TGTGCCAGCAGTCGTAGACCGGGACAGGGGGCCGAGCAGTTCTTC. The chain couples TRBV6-5 to TRBJ2-1; 12 positions agree with TRBD1. V gave up 5 bases and J gave up 10 bases; unmatched junction bases: 9. The germline V gene has CDR1 MNHEY and CDR2 SVGAGI. The CDR3 is 15 amino acids.

This clone was seen just once. The chain couples TRBV21-1 to TRBJ1-5; no DNA check was done on the table's D call, TRBD1. TRBV21-1 is tagged as a pseudogene. The CDR3 has 19 residues. The CDR3 here is CASSKGTGGRDESNQPQHF. In nucleotides, the CDR3 is TGTGCCAGCAGCAAAGGGACAGGCGGTAGGGACGAGAGCAATCAGCCCCAGCATTTT.

The V call is TRBV7-9, the J call TRBJ1-1, with 9 bases that match TRBD1. CDR3 length equals 17 residues. Germline trimming cut 0 bases from V and 2 bases from J; bases unmatched to any gene: 7. The V gene's germline CDR1 is SEHNR and CDR2 FQNEAQ (reference sequence). The CDR3 nucleotides read TGTGCCAGCAGCTTAGCCATGACAGGGGGTGGCAACACTGAAGCTTTCTTT. This codes for CASSLAMTGGGNTEAFF.

Written as DNA, the CDR3 is TGTGCCAGCAGCTTGGTACCAGGGGGCTCTGGAAACACCATATATTTT. Amino acids: CASSLVPGGSGNTIYF. The rearrangement uses TRBV5-5 and TRBJ1-3, with TRBD1 matching over 7 bases. The CDR3 is 16 amino acids. Germline CDR1 SGHKS, CDR2 YYEKEE (reference sequence). Trimming cost V 0 bases and J 0 bases; bases outside gene matches: 3.